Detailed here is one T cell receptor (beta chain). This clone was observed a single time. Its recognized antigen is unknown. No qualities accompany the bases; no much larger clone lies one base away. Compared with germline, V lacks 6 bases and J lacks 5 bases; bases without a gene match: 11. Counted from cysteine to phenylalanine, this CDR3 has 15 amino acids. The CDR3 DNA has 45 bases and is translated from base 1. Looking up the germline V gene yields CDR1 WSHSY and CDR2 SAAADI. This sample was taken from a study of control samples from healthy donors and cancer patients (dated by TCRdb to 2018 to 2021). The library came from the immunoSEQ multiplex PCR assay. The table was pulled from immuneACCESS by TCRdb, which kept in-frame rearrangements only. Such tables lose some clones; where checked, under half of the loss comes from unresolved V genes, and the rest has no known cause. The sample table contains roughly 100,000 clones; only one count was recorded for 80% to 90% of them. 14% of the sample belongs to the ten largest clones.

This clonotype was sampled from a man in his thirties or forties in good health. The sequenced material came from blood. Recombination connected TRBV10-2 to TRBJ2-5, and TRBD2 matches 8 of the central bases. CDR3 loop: CASRQPGLVGETQYF. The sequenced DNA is TGCGCCAGCAGACAACCGGGACTAGTGGGCGAGACCCAGTACTTC.